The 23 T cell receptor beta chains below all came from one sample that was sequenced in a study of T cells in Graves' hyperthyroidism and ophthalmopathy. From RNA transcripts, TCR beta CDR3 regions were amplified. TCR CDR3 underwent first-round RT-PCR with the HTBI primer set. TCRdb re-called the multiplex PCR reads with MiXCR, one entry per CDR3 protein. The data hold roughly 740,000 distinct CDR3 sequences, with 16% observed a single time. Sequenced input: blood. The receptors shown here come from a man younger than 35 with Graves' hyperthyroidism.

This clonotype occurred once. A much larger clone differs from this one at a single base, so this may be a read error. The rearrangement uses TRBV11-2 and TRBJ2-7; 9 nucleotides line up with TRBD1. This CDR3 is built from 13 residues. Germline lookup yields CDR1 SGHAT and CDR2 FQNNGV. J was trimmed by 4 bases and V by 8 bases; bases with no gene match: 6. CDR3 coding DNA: TGTGCCAGCGCCCGGGACAGGGAATACGAGCAGTACTTC. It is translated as CASARDREYEQYF.

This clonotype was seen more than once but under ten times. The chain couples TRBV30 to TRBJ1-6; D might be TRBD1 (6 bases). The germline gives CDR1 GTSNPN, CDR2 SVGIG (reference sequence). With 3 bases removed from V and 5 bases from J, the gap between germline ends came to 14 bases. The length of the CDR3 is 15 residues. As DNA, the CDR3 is TGTGCCTGGAGGACAAAGGACAGCGATAATTCACCCCTCCACTTT. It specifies CAWRTKDSDNSPLHF. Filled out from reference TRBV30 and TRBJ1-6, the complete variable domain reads SQTIHQWPATLVQPVGSPLSLECTVEGTSNPNLYWYRQAAGRGLQLLFYSVGIGQISSEVPQNLSASRPQDRQFILSSKKLLLSDSGFYLCAWRTKDSDNSPLHFGNGTRLTVT.

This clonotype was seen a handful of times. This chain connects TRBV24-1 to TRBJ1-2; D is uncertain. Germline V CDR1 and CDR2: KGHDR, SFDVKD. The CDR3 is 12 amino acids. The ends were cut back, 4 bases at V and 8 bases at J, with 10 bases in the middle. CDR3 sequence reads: CATSDRDRGYTF. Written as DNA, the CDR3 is TGTGCCACCAGTGACCGGGATCGGGGCTACACCTTC.

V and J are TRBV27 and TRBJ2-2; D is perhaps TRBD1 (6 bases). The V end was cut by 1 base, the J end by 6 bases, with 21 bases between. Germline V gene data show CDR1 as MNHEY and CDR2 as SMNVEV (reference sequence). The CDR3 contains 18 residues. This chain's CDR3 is CASSLYSPDRLRAGELFF. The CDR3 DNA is TGTGCCAGCAGTTTATATTCCCCCGACAGGCTAAGGGCCGGGGAGCTGTTTTTT.

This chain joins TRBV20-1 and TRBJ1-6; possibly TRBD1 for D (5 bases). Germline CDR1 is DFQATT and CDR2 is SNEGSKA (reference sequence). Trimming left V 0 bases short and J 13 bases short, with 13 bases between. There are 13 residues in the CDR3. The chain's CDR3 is CSARDSGYQPLHF. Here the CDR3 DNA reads TGCAGTGCTAGAGACTCAGGGTATCAGCCCCTCCACTTT.

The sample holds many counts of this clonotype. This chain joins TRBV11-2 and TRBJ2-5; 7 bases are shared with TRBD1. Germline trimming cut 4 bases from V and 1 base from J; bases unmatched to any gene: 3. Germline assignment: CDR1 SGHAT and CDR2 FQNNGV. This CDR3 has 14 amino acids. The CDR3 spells CASSWDRGQETQYF. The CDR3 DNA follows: TGTGCCAGCAGCTGGGACAGAGGCCAAGAGACCCAGTACTTC.

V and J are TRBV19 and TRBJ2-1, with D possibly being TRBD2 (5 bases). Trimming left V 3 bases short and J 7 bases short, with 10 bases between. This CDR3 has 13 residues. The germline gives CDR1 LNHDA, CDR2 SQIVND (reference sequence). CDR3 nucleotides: TGTGCCAGTAGTATCTCGGGATTGAATGAGCAGTTCTTC. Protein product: CASSISGLNEQFF.

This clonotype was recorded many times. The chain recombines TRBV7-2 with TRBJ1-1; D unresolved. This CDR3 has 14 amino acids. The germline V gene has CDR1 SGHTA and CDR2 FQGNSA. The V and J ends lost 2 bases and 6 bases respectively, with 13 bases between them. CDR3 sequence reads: CASSLLTAGAEAFF. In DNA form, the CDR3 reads TGTGCCAGCAGCTTACTTACGGCTGGGGCTGAAGCTTTCTTT.

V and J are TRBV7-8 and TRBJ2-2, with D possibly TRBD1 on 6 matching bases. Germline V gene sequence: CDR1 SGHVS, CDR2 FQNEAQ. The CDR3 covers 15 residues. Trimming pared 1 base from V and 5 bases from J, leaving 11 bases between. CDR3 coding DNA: TGTGCCAGCAGCTTAGTCACCAGGGGAACCGGGGAGCTGTTTTTT. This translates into CASSLVTRGTGELFF.

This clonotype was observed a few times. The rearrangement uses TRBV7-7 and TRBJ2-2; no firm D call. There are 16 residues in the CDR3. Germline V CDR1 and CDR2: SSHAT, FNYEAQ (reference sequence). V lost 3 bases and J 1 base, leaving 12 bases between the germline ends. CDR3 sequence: CASSFWRPRNTGELFF. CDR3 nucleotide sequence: TGTGCCAGCAGCTTCTGGCGCCCCCGGAACACCGGGGAGCTGTTTTTT. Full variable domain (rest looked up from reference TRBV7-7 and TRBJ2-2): GAGVSQSPRYKVTKRGQDVTLRCDPISSHATLYWYQQALGQGPEFLTYFNYEAQPDKSGLPSDRFSAERPEGSISTLTIQRTEQRDSAMYRCASSFWRPRNTGELFFGEGSRLTVL.

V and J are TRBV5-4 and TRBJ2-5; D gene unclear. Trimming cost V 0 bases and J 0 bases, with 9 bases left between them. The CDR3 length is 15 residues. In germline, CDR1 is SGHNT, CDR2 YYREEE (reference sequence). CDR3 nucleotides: TGTGCCAGCAGCTTGGATTCCAGGTACCAAGAGACCCAGTACTTC. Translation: CASSLDSRYQETQYF.

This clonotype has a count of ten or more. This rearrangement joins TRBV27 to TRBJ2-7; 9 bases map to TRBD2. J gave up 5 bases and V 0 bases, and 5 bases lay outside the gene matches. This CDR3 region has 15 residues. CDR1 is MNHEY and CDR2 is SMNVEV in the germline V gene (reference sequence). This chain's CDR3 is CASSLSGGRGDEQYF. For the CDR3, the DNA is TGTGCCAGCAGTTTATCCGGCGGGAGGGGAGACGAGCAGTACTTC.

As DNA, the CDR3 is TGTGCCAGTAGTCCCACTGCAGGGGCTGGAAACACCATATATTTT. Translation: CASSPTAGAGNTIYF. This chain uses TRBV19 with TRBJ1-3, with TRBD1 as a possible D gene (6 bases). V lost 5 bases, J lost 2 bases, and 13 bases lay in between. The CDR3 consists of 15 residues. CDR1 and CDR2 (germline): LNHDA, SQIVND (reference sequence).

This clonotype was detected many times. Written as DNA, the CDR3 is TGTGCCAGCAGCCTAGGACAGGGCTTAGATACGCAGTATTTT. It translates to CASSLGQGLDTQYF. The chain is built from TRBV28 and TRBJ2-3; 8 bases match TRBD1. Per germline, CDR1 MDHEN and CDR2 SYDVKM. This CDR3 contains 14 residues. J was trimmed by 5 bases and V by 6 bases; bases with no gene match: 7. The whole variable domain, filled in from reference TRBV28 and TRBJ2-3, reads DVKVTQSSRYLVKRTGEKVFLECVQDMDHENMFWYRQDPGLGLRLIYFSYDVKMKEKGDIPEGYSVSREKKERFSLILESASTNQTSMYLCASSLGQGLDTQYFGPGTRLTVL.

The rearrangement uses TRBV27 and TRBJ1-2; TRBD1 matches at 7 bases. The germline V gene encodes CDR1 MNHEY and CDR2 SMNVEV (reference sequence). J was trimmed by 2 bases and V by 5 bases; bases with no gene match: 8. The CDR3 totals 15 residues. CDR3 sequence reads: CASSTGTAKNYGYTF. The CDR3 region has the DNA TGTGCCAGCAGTACCGGGACAGCCAAGAACTATGGCTACACCTTC.

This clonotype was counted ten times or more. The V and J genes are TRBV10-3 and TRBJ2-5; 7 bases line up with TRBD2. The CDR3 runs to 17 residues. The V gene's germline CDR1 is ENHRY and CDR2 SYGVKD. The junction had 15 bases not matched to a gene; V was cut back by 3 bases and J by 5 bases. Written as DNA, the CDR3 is TGTGCCATCAGTGAACATCTGGCGGGAGCCCCCCAGGAGACCCAGTACTTC. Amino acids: CAISEHLAGAPQETQYF.

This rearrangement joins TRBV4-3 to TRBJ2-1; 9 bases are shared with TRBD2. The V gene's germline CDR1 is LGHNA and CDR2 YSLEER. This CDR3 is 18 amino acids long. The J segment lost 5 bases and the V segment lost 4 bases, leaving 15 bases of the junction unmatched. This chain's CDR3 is CASSPVGGRDWFDNEQFF. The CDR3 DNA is TGCGCCAGCAGCCCCGTGGGCGGGAGGGATTGGTTCGACAATGAGCAGTTCTTC.

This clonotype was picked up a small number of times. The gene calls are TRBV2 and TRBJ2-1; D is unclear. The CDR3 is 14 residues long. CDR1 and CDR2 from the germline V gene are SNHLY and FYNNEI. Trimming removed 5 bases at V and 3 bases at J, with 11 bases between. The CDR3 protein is CASSSMASYNEQFF. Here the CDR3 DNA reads TGTGCCAGCAGTTCCATGGCCAGCTACAATGAGCAGTTCTTC.

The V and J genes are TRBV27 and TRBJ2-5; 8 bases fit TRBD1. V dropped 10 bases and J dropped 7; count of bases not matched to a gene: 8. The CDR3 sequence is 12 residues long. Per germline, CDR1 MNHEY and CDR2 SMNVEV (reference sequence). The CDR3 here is CATQLGTGTQYF. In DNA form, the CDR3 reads TGTGCCACCCAACTGGGGACAGGGACCCAGTACTTC.

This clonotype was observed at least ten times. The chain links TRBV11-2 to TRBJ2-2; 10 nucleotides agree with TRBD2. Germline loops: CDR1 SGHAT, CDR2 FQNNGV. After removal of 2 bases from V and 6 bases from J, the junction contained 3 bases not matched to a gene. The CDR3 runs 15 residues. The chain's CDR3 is CASSLLAGVAGELFF. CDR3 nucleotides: TGTGCCAGCAGCTTACTAGCGGGAGTCGCCGGGGAGCTGTTTTTT.

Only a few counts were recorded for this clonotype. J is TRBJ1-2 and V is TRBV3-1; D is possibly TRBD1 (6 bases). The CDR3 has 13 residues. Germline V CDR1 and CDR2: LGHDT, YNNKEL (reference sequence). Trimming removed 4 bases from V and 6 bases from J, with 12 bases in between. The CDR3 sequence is CASSPTRGDGYTF. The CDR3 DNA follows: TGTGCCAGCAGCCCCACCAGGGGCGATGGCTACACCTTC. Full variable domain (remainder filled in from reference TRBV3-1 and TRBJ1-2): DTAVSQTPKYLVTQMGNDKSIKCEQNLGHDTMYWYKQDSKKFLKIMFSYNNKELIINETVPNRFSPKSPDKAHLNLHINSLELGDSAVYFCASSPTRGDGYTFGSGTRLTVV.

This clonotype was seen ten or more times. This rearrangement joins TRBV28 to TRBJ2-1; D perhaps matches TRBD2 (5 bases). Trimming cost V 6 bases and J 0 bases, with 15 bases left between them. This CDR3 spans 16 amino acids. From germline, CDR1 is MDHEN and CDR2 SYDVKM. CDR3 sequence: CASRESGLISYNEQFF. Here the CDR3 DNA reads TGTGCCAGCAGGGAGAGTGGACTGATCTCCTACAATGAGCAGTTCTTC.

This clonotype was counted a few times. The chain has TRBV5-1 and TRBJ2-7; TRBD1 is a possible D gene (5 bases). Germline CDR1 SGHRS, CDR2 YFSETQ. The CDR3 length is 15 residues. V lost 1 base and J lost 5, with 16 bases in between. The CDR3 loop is CASSLPGRAQDEQYF. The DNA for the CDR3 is TGCGCCAGCAGCTTGCCGGGCAGGGCTCAGGACGAGCAGTACTTC.